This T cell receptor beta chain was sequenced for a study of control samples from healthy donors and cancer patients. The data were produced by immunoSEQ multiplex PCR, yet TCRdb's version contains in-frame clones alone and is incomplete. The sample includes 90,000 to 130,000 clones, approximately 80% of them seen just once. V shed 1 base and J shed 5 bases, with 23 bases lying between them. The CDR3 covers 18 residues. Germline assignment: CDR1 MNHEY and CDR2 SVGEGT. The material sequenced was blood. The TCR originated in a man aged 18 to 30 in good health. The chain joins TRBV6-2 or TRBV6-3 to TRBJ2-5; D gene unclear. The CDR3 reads CASSYLPDLGPGRETQYF. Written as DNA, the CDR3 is TGTGCCAGCAGTTACTTACCAGACCTTGGTCCGGGCCGGGAGACCCAGTACTTC.